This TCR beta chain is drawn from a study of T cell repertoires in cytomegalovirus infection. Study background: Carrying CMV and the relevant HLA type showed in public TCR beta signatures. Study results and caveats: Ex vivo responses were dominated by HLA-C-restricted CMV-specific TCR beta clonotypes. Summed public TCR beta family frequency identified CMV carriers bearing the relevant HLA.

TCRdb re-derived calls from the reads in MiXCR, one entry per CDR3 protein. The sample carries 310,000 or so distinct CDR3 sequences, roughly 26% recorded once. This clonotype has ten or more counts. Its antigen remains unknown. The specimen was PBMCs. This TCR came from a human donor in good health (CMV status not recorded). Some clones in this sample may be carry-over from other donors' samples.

CDR3 region: CASSPPGDTQPQHF. The CDR3 nucleotides are TGTGCCAGCAGCCCTCCGGGAGATACTCAGCCCCAGCATTTT. The chain links TRBV28 to TRBJ1-5; D uncertain. The CDR3 spans 14 residues. V was trimmed by 6 bases and J by 6 bases, leaving 15 bases between them. CDR1 MDHEN and CDR2 SYDVKM come from the germline V gene.